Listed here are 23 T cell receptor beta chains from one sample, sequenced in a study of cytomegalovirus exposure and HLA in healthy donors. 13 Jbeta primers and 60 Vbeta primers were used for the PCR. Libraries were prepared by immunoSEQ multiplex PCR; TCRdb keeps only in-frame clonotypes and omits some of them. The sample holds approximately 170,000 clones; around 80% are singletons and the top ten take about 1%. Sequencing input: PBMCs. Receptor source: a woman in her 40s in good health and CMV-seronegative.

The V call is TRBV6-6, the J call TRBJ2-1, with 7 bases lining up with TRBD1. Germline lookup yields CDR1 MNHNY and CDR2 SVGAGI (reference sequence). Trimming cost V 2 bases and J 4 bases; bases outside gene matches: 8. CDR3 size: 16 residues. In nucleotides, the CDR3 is TGTGCCAGCAGTTACCCCCGGGACAGAATTTACAATGAGCAGTTCTTC. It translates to CASSYPRDRIYNEQFF.

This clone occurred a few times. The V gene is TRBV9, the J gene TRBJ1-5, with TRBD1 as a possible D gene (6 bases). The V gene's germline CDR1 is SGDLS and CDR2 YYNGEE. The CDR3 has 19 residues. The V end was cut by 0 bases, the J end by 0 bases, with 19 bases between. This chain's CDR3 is CASSVGGGGTNFSNQPQHF. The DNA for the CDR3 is TGTGCCAGCAGCGTAGGGGGTGGTGGGACAAATTTTAGCAATCAGCCCCAGCATTTT.

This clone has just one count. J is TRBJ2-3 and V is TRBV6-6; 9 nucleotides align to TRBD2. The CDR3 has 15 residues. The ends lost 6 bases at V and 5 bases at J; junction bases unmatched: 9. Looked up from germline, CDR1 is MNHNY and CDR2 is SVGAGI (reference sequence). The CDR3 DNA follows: TGTGCCAGCAGGGATAGCGGGAGTTCTGGAGATACGCAGTATTTT. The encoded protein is CASRDSGSSGDTQYF.

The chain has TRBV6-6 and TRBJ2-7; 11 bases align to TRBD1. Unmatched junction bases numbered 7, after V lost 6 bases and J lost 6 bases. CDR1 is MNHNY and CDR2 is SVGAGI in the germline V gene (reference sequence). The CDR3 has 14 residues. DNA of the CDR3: TGTGCCAGCAGGTCCGGACAGGGGGCGGGCGAGCAGTACTTC. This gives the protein CASRSGQGAGEQYF.

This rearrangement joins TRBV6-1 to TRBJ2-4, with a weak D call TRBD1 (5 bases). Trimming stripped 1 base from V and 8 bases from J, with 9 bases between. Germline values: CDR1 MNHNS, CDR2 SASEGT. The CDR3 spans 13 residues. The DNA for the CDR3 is TGTGCCAGCAGTGAAGGGCAGGGTGACATTCAGTACTTC. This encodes CASSEGQGDIQYF.

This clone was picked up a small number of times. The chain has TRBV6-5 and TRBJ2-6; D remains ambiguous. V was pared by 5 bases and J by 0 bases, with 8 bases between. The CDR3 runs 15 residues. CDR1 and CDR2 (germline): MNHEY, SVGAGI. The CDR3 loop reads CASSPLRSGANVLTF. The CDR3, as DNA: TGTGCCAGCAGTCCACTCCGCTCTGGGGCCAACGTCCTGACTTTC.

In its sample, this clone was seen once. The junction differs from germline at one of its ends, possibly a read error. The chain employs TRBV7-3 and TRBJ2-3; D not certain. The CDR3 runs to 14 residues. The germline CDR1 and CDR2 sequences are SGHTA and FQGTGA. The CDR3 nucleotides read TGTGCCAGCAGCTTAACGAGGAGCATAGATACGCAGTATTTT. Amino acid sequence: CASSLTRSIDTQYF. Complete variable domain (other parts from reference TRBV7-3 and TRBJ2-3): GAGVSQTPSNKVTEKGKYVELRCDPISGHTALYWYRQSLGQGPEFLIYFQGTGAADDSGLPNDRFFAVRPEGSVSTLKIQRTERGDSAVYLCASSLTRSIDTQYFGPGTRLTVL.

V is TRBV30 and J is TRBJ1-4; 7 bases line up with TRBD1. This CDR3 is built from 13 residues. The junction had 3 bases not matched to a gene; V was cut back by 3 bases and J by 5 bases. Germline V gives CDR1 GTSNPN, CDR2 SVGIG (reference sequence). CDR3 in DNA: TGTGCCTGGAGCAGGGGGGTGAATGAAAAACTGTTTTTT. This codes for CAWSRGVNEKLFF.

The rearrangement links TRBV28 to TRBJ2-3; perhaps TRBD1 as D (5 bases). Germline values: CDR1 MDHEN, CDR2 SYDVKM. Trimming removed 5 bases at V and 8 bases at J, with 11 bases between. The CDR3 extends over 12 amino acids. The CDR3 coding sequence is TGTGCCAGCAGTACCGCTAGGGGTACGCAGTATTTT. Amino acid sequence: CASSTARGTQYF.

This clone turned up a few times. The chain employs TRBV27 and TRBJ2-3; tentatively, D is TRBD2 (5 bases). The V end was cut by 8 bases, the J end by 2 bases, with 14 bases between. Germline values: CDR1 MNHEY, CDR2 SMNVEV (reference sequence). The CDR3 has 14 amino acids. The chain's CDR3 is CASGVGLFTDTQYF. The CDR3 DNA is TGTGCCAGCGGGGTAGGACTGTTCACAGATACGCAGTATTTT.

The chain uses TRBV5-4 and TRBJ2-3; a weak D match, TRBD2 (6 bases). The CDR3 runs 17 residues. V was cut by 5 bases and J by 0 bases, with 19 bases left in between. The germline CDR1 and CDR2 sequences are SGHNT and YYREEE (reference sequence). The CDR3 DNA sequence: TGTGCCAGCAGTAACCCCGCCGGGCGGGGTAGCACAGATACGCAGTATTTT. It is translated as CASSNPAGRGSTDTQYF.

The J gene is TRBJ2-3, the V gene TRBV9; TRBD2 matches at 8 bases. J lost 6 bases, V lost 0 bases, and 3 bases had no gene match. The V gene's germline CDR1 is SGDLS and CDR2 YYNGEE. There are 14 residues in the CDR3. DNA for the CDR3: TGTGCCAGCAGCGTAGTTTCGGGGGGGGATACGCAGTATTTT. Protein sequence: CASSVVSGGDTQYF.

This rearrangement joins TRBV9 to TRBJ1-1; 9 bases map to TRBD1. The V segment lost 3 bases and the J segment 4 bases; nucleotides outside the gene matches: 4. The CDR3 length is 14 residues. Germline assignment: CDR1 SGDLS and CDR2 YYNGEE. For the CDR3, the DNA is TGTGCCAGCAGCGAAACAGGGGGCGTCACTGAAGCTTTCTTT. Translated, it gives CASSETGGVTEAFF. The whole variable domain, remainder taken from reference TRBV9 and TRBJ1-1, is DSGVTQTPKHLITATGQRVTLRCSPRSGDLSVYWYQQSLDQGLQFLIQYYNGEERAKGNILERFSAQQFPDLHSELNLSSLELGDSALYFCASSETGGVTEAFFGQGTRLTVV.

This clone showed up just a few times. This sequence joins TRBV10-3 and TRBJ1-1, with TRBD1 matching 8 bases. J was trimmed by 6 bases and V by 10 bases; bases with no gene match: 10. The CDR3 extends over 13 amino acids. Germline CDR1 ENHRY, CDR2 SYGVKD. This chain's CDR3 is CATIAQGVAEAFF. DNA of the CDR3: TGTGCCACCATAGCACAGGGGGTTGCTGAAGCTTTCTTT.

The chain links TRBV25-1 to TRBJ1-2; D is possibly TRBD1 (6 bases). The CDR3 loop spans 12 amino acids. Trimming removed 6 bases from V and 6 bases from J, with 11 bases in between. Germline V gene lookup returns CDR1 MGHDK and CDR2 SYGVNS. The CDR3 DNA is TGTGCCAGCAGCACAGGGTTCCATGGCTACACCTTC. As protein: CASSTGFHGYTF.

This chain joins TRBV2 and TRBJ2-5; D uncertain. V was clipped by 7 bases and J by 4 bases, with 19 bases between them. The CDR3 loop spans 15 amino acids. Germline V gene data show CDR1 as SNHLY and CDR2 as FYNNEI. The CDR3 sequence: CASNRFPLSLETQYF. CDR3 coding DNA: TGTGCCAGCAATCGGTTCCCTCTTAGCTTAGAGACCCAGTACTTC.

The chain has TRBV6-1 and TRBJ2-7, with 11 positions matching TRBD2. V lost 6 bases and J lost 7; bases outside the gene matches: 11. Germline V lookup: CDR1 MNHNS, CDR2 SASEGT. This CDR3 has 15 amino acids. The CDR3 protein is CASRDRETSGTEQYF. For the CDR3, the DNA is TGTGCCAGCAGGGACAGGGAGACTAGCGGGACAGAGCAGTACTTC.

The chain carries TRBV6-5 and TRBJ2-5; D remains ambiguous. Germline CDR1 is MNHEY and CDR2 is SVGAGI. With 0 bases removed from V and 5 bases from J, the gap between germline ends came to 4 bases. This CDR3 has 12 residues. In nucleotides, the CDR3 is TGTGCCAGCAGTTACTCTCGGGAGACCCAGTACTTC. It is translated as CASSYSRETQYF.

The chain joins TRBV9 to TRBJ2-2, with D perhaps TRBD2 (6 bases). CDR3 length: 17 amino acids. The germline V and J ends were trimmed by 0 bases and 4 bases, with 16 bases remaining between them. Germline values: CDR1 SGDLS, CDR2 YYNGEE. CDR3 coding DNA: TGTGCCAGCAGCGTAGCTCCGGGACTGGCCACCACCGGGGAGCTGTTTTTT. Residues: CASSVAPGLATTGELFF.

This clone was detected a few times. CDR3 region: CASSPVRVGNTIYF. CDR3 DNA: TGTGCCAGCAGTCCCGTCCGGGTTGGAAACACCATATATTTT. This chain connects TRBV28 to TRBJ1-3; D unclear. CDR3 size: 14 residues. Germline V gene lookup returns CDR1 MDHEN and CDR2 SYDVKM. V lost 5 bases to trimming and J lost 3 bases, with 11 bases between them.

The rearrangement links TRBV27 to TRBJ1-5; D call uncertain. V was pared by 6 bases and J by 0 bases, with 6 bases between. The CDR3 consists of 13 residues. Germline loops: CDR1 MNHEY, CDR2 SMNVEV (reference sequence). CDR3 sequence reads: CASSTYSNQPQHF. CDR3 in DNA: TGTGCCAGCAGCACTTATAGCAATCAGCCCCAGCATTTT.

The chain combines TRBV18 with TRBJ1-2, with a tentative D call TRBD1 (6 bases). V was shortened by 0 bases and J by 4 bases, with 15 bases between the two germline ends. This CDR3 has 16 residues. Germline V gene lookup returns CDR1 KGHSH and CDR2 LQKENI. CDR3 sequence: CASSPPTGIDGYGYTF. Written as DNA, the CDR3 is TGTGCCAGCTCACCACCCACAGGGATTGACGGCTATGGCTACACCTTC.

As DNA, the CDR3 is TGTGCCAGCAGCTTAGTAGGTGGCCAGGGGCATACTGAAGCTTTCTTT. Protein sequence: CASSLVGGQGHTEAFF. The chain carries TRBV7-8 and TRBJ1-1; the D gene is possibly TRBD1 (6 bases). Germline CDR1 reads SGHVS; CDR2 reads FQNEAQ. The CDR3 has 16 residues. V shed 1 base and J shed 5 bases, with 17 bases lying between them.